This TCR beta chain was documented in a study of early T cells in non-severe SARS-CoV-2 infection. Study-wide findings and caveats: Matching against VDJdb likely underestimated virus-specific expansions, favoring anti-spike CD8.

Attachment of unique molecular identifiers was made to individual cDNA molecules. TCRdb re-derived calls from the 5' RACE reads in MiXCR, one entry per CDR3 protein. The sample has 80,000 or so distinct CDR3 sequences, around a sixth seen once. This CDR3 has 14 residues. V lost 5 bases to trimming and J lost 2 bases, with 7 bases between them. In germline, CDR1 is SGHTA, CDR2 FQGNSA. A word on this clonotype: The antigen is undetermined.

The receptor was derived from an adult who was a healthcare worker with PCR-confirmed SARS-CoV-2 infection or an uninfected control (not recorded which). The specimen was whole blood. This chain uses TRBV7-2 with TRBJ2-6, with D unclear. DNA of the CDR3: TGTGCCAGCAGCCCGAGTGCTGGGGCCAACGTCCTGACTTTC. Translated: CASSPSAGANVLTF.